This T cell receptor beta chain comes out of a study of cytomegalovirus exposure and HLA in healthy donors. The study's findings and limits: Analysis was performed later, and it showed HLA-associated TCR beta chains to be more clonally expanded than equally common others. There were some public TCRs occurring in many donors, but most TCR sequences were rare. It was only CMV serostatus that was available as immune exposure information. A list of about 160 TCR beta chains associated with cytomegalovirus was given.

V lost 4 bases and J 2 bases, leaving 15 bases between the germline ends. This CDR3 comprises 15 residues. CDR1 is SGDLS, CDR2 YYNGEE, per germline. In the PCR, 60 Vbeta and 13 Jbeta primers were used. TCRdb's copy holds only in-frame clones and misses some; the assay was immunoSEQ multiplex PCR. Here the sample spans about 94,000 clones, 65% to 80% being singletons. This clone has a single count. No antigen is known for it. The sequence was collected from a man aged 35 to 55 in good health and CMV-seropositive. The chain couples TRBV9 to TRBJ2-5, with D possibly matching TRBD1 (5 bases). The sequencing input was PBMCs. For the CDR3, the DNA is TGTGCCAGCAGCCTAGGGGCATCTCTTCAAGAGACCCAGTACTTC. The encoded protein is CASSLGASLQETQYF.